This TCR beta chain emerged from a study of identical twins. Whole-study results and caveats: Analyses based on zero insertions could be partly confounded by invariant MAIT and iNKT cells. Twins shared out-of-frame alpha sequences with excess low generation probability. With monozygotic twins, out-of-frame TCR alpha sharing exceeded what models estimated.

Unique molecular identifiers were present on cDNA, and template switching added a universal primer site. TCRdb recomputed calls from the 5' RACE reads with MiXCR, one row per CDR3 protein. The sample contains about 240,000 distinct CDR3 sequences, 10% to 15% of which appear only once. Comment on this clonotype: Its antigen is not known.

CDR3 length: 13 amino acids. Germline V CDR1 and CDR2: SGHTA, FQGNSA. Trimming removed 1 base at V and 5 bases at J, with 8 bases between. The same data also went into a second study, on yellow fever vaccine responses in identical twins.

The rearrangement links TRBV7-2 to TRBJ2-5; D possibly corresponds to TRBD1 (6 bases). This clonotype was sampled from a woman aged 18-29 years in good health. The specimen was memory (CD45RO+) T cells sorted from blood. Here the CDR3 DNA reads TGTGCCAGCAGCTTAGGGACAGCGGAGACCCAGTACTTC. It encodes CASSLGTAETQYF.